This is a list of T cell receptor beta chains from one sample in a study of breast tumors, draining lymph nodes, adjacent tissues. One entry per CDR3 protein, called by TCRdb with MiXCR from the multiplex PCR reads. Among about 100,000 distinct CDR3 sequences listed, around 21% were seen once. Sequences were obtained from axillary lymph node tissue. The receptor set was obtained from a female donor with breast cancer. Some clones in this sample may be carry-over from other donors' samples. CDR3s include the opening cysteine and the closing phenylalanine or tryptophan. A D gene is named only where the DNA matches it firmly. Clone size is not always given. Where it is, it says once, few, many or a class for expanded clones.

size: .
J: TRBJ2-2
V: TRBV20-1
D: .
DNA: TGCAGTGCTAGGGTCCCCGACCCAGGGCGTTCCGGGGAGCTGTTTTTT
CDR3: CSARVPDPGRSGELFF

size: many
J: TRBJ2-6
V: TRBV7-2
D: .
DNA: TGTGCCAGCAGCTTAGTGGGGCTCGGGGCCAACGTCCTGACTTTC
CDR3: CASSLVGLGANVLTF

size: many
J: TRBJ2-1
V: TRBV19
D: .
DNA: TGTGCCAGTAGTATTTCTGGGCTAGCGAAATACAATGAGCAGTTCTTC
CDR3: CASSISGLAKYNEQFF

size: .
J: TRBJ2-7
V: TRBV4-1
D: .
DNA: TGCGTCAGCAGGCAAGATCGTGGGACAACCTACGAGCAGTACTTC
CDR3: CVSRQDRGTTYEQYF

size: many
J: TRBJ2-7
V: TRBV12-3/TRBV12-4
D: .
DNA: TGTGCCAGCAGCTCACAGGGAGTATACGAGCAGTACTTC
CDR3: CASSSQGVYEQYF

size: many
J: TRBJ2-3
V: TRBV29-1
D: .
DNA: TGCAGCGTTGCCCCCAGGCCAGATACGCAGTATTTT
CDR3: CSVAPRPDTQYF

size: .
J: TRBJ2-7
V: TRBV13
D: .
DNA: TGTGCCAGCAGCTCCCCCTTGGATGTGCAGTACTTC
CDR3: CASSSPLDVQYF

size: .
J: TRBJ2-2
V: TRBV11-1
D: TRBD2
DNA: TGTGCCAGCAGCTGGCTAGCGGGAGGGCCCGGGGAGCTGTTTTTT
CDR3: CASSWLAGGPGELFF

size: .
J: TRBJ1-1
V: TRBV5-1
D: TRBD1
DNA: TGCGCCAGCAGAAATACAGGGGGCACTGAAGCTTTCTTT
CDR3: CASRNTGGTEAFF

size: .
J: TRBJ1-2
V: TRBV25-1
D: .
DNA: TGTGCCAGCAGTGAGTCCCAGGGAGGCTATGGCTACACCTTC
CDR3: CASSESQGGYGYTF

size: many
J: TRBJ2-7
V: TRBV6-1
D: .
DNA: TGTGCCAGCAGTGAATGGGAACGGGTAGACTACGAGCAGTACTTC
CDR3: CASSEWERVDYEQYF

size: many
J: TRBJ2-3
V: TRBV20-1
D: TRBD1
DNA: TGCAGTGCTTCGGACAGGGGCGCAGATACGCAGTATTTT
CDR3: CSASDRGADTQYF

size: .
J: TRBJ2-1
V: TRBV18
D: TRBD2
DNA: TGTGCCAGCTCACCGGGACTAGCGGGGTACAATGAGCAGTTCTTC
CDR3: CASSPGLAGYNEQFF

size: many
J: TRBJ1-2
V: TRBV29-1
D: .
DNA: TGCAGCGCAATGACCTACTATGGCTACACCTTC
CDR3: CSAMTYYGYTF

size: many
J: TRBJ2-5
V: TRBV10-3
D: .
DNA: TGTGCCATCAGTTATGACCCATCGAGTGGGGGCGAGGGGGAGACCCAGTACTTC
CDR3: CAISYDPSSGGEGETQYF

size: many
J: TRBJ2-1
V: TRBV9
D: TRBD1
DNA: TGTGCCAGCAGCGCTCGGGGACAGGGCTTTTACAATGAGCAGTTCTTC
CDR3: CASSARGQGFYNEQFF

size: many
J: TRBJ2-1
V: TRBV6-2/TRBV6-3
D: TRBD2
DNA: TGTGCCAGCAGGCCGACTAGCGGGCGTTACAATGAGCAGTTCTTC
CDR3: CASRPTSGRYNEQFF

size: many
J: TRBJ2-3
V: TRBV19
D: TRBD2
DNA: TGTGCCAGTAGTCGGCTAGCGGGAGGAATCACAGATACGCAGTATTTT
CDR3: CASSRLAGGITDTQYF

size: .
J: TRBJ2-2
V: TRBV30
D: .
DNA: TGTGCCTGGAGTAGCGGGACATATTATGGCACCGGGGAGCTGTTTTTT
CDR3: CAWSSGTYYGTGELFF

size: many
J: TRBJ1-2
V: TRBV5-4
D: .
DNA: TGTGCCAGCAGCTTAGGCTCCAGGATTCAAGGCTACACCTTC
CDR3: CASSLGSRIQGYTF

size: many
J: TRBJ2-7
V: TRBV5-4
D: .
DNA: TGTGCCAGCCAGGTTTGGGGACCCTACGAGCAGTACTTC
CDR3: CASQVWGPYEQYF

size: many
J: TRBJ2-1
V: TRBV4-1
D: .
DNA: TGCGCCAGCAGCCAAGAAGGAGCGGGCTCCTACAATGAGCAGTTCTTC
CDR3: CASSQEGAGSYNEQFF

size: many
J: TRBJ1-6
V: TRBV6-5
D: .
DNA: TGTGCCAGCAGACGTGGTCCCACCTATAATTCACCCCTCCACTTT
CDR3: CASRRGPTYNSPLHF

size: many
J: TRBJ1-4
V: TRBV7-9
D: .
DNA: TGTGCCAGCAGCTTCAGTGCAACTAATGAAAAACTGTTTTTT
CDR3: CASSFSATNEKLFF

size: many
J: TRBJ1-5
V: TRBV5-4
D: .
DNA: TGTGCCAGCAGTGACGGATCCAGCAATCAGCCCCAGCATTTT
CDR3: CASSDGSSNQPQHF

size: few
J: TRBJ1-2
V: TRBV28
D: .
DNA: TGTGCTAACTATGGCTACACCTTC
CDR3: CANYGYTF

size: few
J: TRBJ1-1
V: TRBV6-5
D: TRBD1
DNA: TGTGCCAGCAGTTACCACCCGGGACAGGCCACTGAAGCTTTCTTT
CDR3: CASSYHPGQATEAFF

size: .
J: TRBJ2-7
V: TRBV28
D: TRBD1
DNA: TGTGCCAGCAAGACCGGGACAGGGCACTACGAGCAGTACTTC
CDR3: CASKTGTGHYEQYF

size: .
J: TRBJ2-5
V: TRBV29-1
D: TRBD2
DNA: TGCAGCGTTGAAGTGGGTAGCGGGAGGCAAGAGACCCAGTACTTC
CDR3: CSVEVGSGRQETQYF

size: many
J: TRBJ1-2
V: TRBV3-1
D: .
DNA: TGTGCCAGCAGCCAAGGGGTGATCATGCACTATGGCTACACCTTC
CDR3: CASSQGVIMHYGYTF

size: many
J: TRBJ2-5
V: TRBV7-9
D: .
DNA: TGTGCCAGCAGCAAAGGAGGGGGGTCCCAAGAGACCCAGTACTTC
CDR3: CASSKGGGSQETQYF

size: many
J: TRBJ1-2
V: TRBV11-2
D: .
DNA: TGTGCCAGCAGCTTAGCCCCCTATGGCTACACCTTC
CDR3: CASSLAPYGYTF

size: few
J: TRBJ1-5
V: TRBV19
D: .
DNA: TGTGCCAGTAGTATGCGGACAGAACTTAGCAATCAGCCCCAGCATTTT
CDR3: CASSMRTELSNQPQHF

size: many
J: TRBJ1-2
V: TRBV4-2
D: .
DNA: TGTGCCAGCAGCCAAGATCCGCCGACAAGTAACTATGGCTACACCTTC
CDR3: CASSQDPPTSNYGYTF

size: many
J: TRBJ2-1
V: TRBV9
D: TRBD2
DNA: TGTGCCAGCAGCCCTCGGGGAAGCGGGGGGCCTACCAATGAGCAGTTCTTC
CDR3: CASSPRGSGGPTNEQFF

size: many
J: TRBJ2-3
V: TRBV2
D: .
DNA: TGTGCCAGCAGTGTTAAACGGAACACAGATACGCAGTATTTT
CDR3: CASSVKRNTDTQYF

size: many
J: TRBJ1-5
V: TRBV19
D: TRBD1
DNA: TGTGCCAGTAATCGGAACCTACGGACAGGGTTTGGGAATAGCAATCAGCCCCAGCATTTT
CDR3: CASNRNLRTGFGNSNQPQHF

size: many
J: TRBJ1-4
V: TRBV5-1
D: .
DNA: TGCGCCAGCAGCCAGGGCCTAGGGGATGAAAAACTGTTTTTT
CDR3: CASSQGLGDEKLFF

size: many
J: TRBJ1-3
V: TRBV7-2
D: TRBD1
DNA: TGTGCCAGCAGCACGCGACAGGGGTGGACTGGAAACACCATATATTTT
CDR3: CASSTRQGWTGNTIYF

size: many
J: TRBJ2-7
V: TRBV3-1
D: .
DNA: TGTGCCAGCAGCCAGGATTACGAGCAGTACTTC
CDR3: CASSQDYEQYF

size: many
J: TRBJ2-7
V: TRBV2
D: TRBD2
DNA: TGTGCCAGCAGGGGACTAGTTCCGTACGAGCAGTACTTC
CDR3: CASRGLVPYEQYF

size: many
J: TRBJ1-6
V: TRBV12-3/TRBV12-4
D: .
DNA: TGTGCCAGTAGTATCGGTAATTCACCCCTCCACTTT
CDR3: CASSIGNSPLHF

size: many
J: TRBJ1-5
V: TRBV4-1
D: TRBD1
DNA: TGCGCCAGCAGCCAAGGGGACAGGGAAAATCAGCCCCAGCATTTT
CDR3: CASSQGDRENQPQHF

size: many
J: TRBJ2-2
V: TRBV7-8
D: .
DNA: TGTGCCAGCAGCTTAGGACCGGTCACCGGGGAGCTGTTTTTT
CDR3: CASSLGPVTGELFF

size: .
J: TRBJ1-1
V: TRBV7-8
D: .
DNA: TGTGCCAGCAGCTTAAACAGAAACACTGAAGCTTTCTTT
CDR3: CASSLNRNTEAFF

size: many
J: TRBJ2-1
V: TRBV20-1
D: TRBD1
DNA: TGCAGTGCAAGACAGGGCTTAAGCTCCTACAATGAGCAGTTCTTC
CDR3: CSARQGLSSYNEQFF

size: many
J: TRBJ2-1
V: TRBV20-1
D: .
DNA: TGCAGTGCTAGAGCGGTCGGCGACCTCTCCTACAATGAGCAGTTCTTC
CDR3: CSARAVGDLSYNEQFF

size: many
J: TRBJ2-3
V: TRBV29-1
D: TRBD1
DNA: TGCAGCGTTCAACGGACAGGGACTAGCACAGATACGCAGTATTTT
CDR3: CSVQRTGTSTDTQYF